These 27 T cell receptor beta chains originate from one sample sequenced in a study of vaccination effects on CD4 cells after COVID-19. Clones were sequenced by immunoSEQ multiplex PCR, and TCRdb holds only the in-frame ones, with some missing. The sample lists about 76,000 clones, roughly three quarters occurring once. Subsequent to a culture period of about ten days, CD4+ T cells were isolated. The antigens of these receptors remain unknown. The sample here was CD4+ T cells from PBMCs cultured without peptide, taken before COVID-19 vaccination. These receptors all come from a human donor who received a COVID-19 vaccine.

The V gene is TRBV7-8, the J gene TRBJ2-5, with 7 bases matching TRBD1. The V and J ends lost 5 bases and 5 bases, in that order; junction bases with no gene match: 5. The CDR3 is made up of 13 amino acids. The germline V gene has CDR1 SGHVS and CDR2 FQNEAQ. This CDR3 is CASSGTEYETQYF. In DNA, the CDR3 is TGTGCCAGCAGCGGGACAGAGTACGAGACCCAGTACTTC.

The chain is built from TRBV19 and TRBJ2-3; D perhaps matches TRBD1 (5 bases). The length of the CDR3 is 15 residues. The V end lost 1 base, the J end lost 0 bases, and 8 bases lay between the germline ends. Germline CDR1 LNHDA, CDR2 SQIVND (reference sequence). CDR3 in DNA: TGTGCCAGTAGTATAGCGCCAGGGAGCACAGATACGCAGTATTTT. It translates to CASSIAPGSTDTQYF. Variable domain in full (rest from reference TRBV19 and TRBJ2-3): DGGITQSPKYLFRKEGQNVTLSCEQNLNHDAMYWYRQDPGQGLRLIYYSQIVNDFQKGDIAEGYSVSREKKESFPLTVTSAQKNPTAFYLCASSIAPGSTDTQYFGPGTRLTVL.

The chain is built from TRBV9 and TRBJ1-3; D is ambiguous. The CDR3 is 17 residues long. Trimming took 0 bases from V and 0 from J, leaving 13 bases between them. Per germline, CDR1 SGDLS and CDR2 YYNGEE. CDR3 protein: CASSVGVSPSSGNTIYF. The CDR3 bases are TGTGCCAGCAGCGTAGGTGTTAGTCCTAGCTCTGGAAACACCATATATTTT.

The V and J genes are TRBV30 and TRBJ1-6; D gene uncertain. The CDR3 spans 13 residues. The V end lost 3 bases, the J end lost 4 bases, and 7 bases lay between the germline ends. Per the germline V gene, CDR1 is GTSNPN and CDR2 is SVGIG (reference sequence). The CDR3 spells CAWSPDYNSPLHF. DNA for the CDR3: TGTGCCTGGAGCCCGGATTATAATTCACCCCTCCACTTT. Full variable domain (remainder filled in from reference TRBV30 and TRBJ1-6): SQTIHQWPATLVQPVGSPLSLECTVEGTSNPNLYWYRQAAGRGLQLLFYSVGIGQISSEVPQNLSASRPQDRQFILSSKKLLLSDSGFYLCAWSPDYNSPLHFGNGTRLTVT.

This chain uses TRBV5-1 with TRBJ1-3; D unclear. V dropped 0 bases and J dropped 2 bases, with 9 bases sitting between them. Germline loops: CDR1 SGHRS, CDR2 YFSETQ. CDR3 length equals 15 residues. In DNA form, the CDR3 reads TGCGCCAGCAGCTTGGGGGGTATGGCTGGAAACACCATATATTTT. This encodes CASSLGGMAGNTIYF.

The chain is built from TRBV6-1 and TRBJ1-5; TRBD1 matches at 7 bases. With V trimmed by 4 bases and J by 2 bases, 8 bases remained unmatched. Germline CDR1 MNHNS, CDR2 SASEGT. This CDR3 has 16 residues. CDR3 nucleotide sequence: TGTGCCAGCAGTGCCATCATAACAGGGGGCAATCAGCCCCAGCATTTT. This translates into CASSAIITGGNQPQHF.

This chain links TRBV5-1 with TRBJ2-1, with 10 bases fitting TRBD2. The length of the CDR3 is 18 residues. Losses at the gene ends were 2 bases for V and 1 base for J; bases not matched to a gene: 9. Germline loops: CDR1 SGHRS, CDR2 YFSETQ. The CDR3 coding sequence is TGCGCCAGCAGCTTTCTGCCTAGCGGGGGAGGATCCTACAATGAGCAGTTCTTC. This sequence encodes CASSFLPSGGGSYNEQFF.

V and J are TRBV24-1 and TRBJ2-2; no firm D call. Germline V gene lookup returns CDR1 KGHDR and CDR2 SFDVKD. CDR3 length: 14 residues. Trimming stripped 7 bases from V and 3 bases from J, with 11 bases between. The CDR3 nucleotides read TGTGCCACCAGGGGTGGTACTGACACCGGGGAGCTGTTTTTT. Its translation: CATRGGTDTGELFF.

This clone has just a few counts. V gene TRBV7-8 combines with J gene TRBJ1-5, with D maybe TRBD1 (5 bases). CDR1 is SGHVS, CDR2 FQNEAQ, per germline. This CDR3 has 12 amino acids. V shed 6 bases and J shed 6 bases, with 9 bases lying between them. The CDR3 DNA is TGTGCCAGCAGTCCCCAGGGTCAGCCCCAGCATTTT. The encoded protein is CASSPQGQPQHF.

The rearrangement links TRBV5-1 to TRBJ2-5; D is undetermined. Germline V CDR1 and CDR2: SGHRS, YFSETQ. This CDR3 comprises 14 residues. V was cut by 2 bases and J by 2 bases, with 10 bases left in between. The CDR3 region is CASSLGRVQETQYF. CDR3 nucleotide sequence: TGCGCCAGCAGCTTAGGACGGGTACAAGAGACCCAGTACTTC.

This clone was recorded a few times. The rearrangement joins TRBV9 to TRBJ1-3, with a tentative D call TRBD1 (5 bases). CDR1 and CDR2 from the germline V gene are SGDLS and YYNGEE. The CDR3 runs 17 residues. The ends were cut back, 3 bases at V and 0 bases at J, with 16 bases in the middle. The CDR3: CASSGPGGVYSGNTIYF. The CDR3 bases are TGTGCCAGCAGCGGCCCTGGGGGGGTTTACTCTGGAAACACCATATATTTT.

This clone was observed once. This sequence joins TRBV6-5 and TRBJ1-1; possibly TRBD1 for D (5 bases). The germline V gene encodes CDR1 MNHEY and CDR2 SVGAGI. The CDR3 spans 16 residues. The V end was cut by 0 bases, the J end by 1 base, with 12 bases between. This CDR3 reads CASSYSSGRGNTEAFF. CDR3 sequence (DNA): TGTGCCAGCAGTTACTCGTCAGGGAGGGGGAACACTGAAGCTTTCTTT.

The sample holds a few counts of this clone. This chain uses TRBV6-5 with TRBJ1-5; 9 nucleotides align to TRBD1. Germline CDR1 and CDR2: MNHEY and SVGAGI. CDR3 length: 15 amino acids. V shed 6 bases and J 6 bases; nucleotides not matched to a gene: 9. CDR3 DNA sequence: TGTGCCAGCAGAGTCGGACAGGGGCAGGGTCAGCCCCAGCATTTT. Translating it yields CASRVGQGQGQPQHF.

The sample holds a few counts of this clone. The chain's CDR3 is CASTLSGARGNTIYF. CDR3 bases: TGTGCCAGCACTCTATCAGGGGCGCGAGGAAACACCATATATTTT. This rearrangement joins TRBV6-5 to TRBJ1-3, with D maybe TRBD1 (6 bases). Germline lookup yields CDR1 MNHEY and CDR2 SVGAGI. Trimming stripped 7 bases from V and 4 bases from J, with 17 bases between. The CDR3 totals 15 residues.

The chain couples TRBV9 to TRBJ2-1; 10 bases align to TRBD1. The CDR3 covers 15 residues. Germline V gives CDR1 SGDLS, CDR2 YYNGEE. After removal of 0 bases from V and 7 bases from J, the junction contained 4 bases not matched to a gene. CDR3 sequence reads: CASSVGQGARNEQFF. The DNA of the CDR3 is TGTGCCAGCAGCGTAGGACAGGGGGCAAGGAATGAGCAGTTCTTC.

V gene TRBV24-1 combines with J gene TRBJ1-6, with TRBD1 identical over 7 bases. Germline assignment: CDR1 KGHDR and CDR2 SFDVKD. V lost 7 bases, J lost 6 bases, and 2 bases stayed unmatched. This CDR3 is built from 13 residues. CDR3 region: CATSTGANSPLHF. DNA of the CDR3: TGTGCCACCAGCACAGGGGCTAATTCACCCCTCCACTTT.

This clone has a handful of counts. The rearrangement links TRBV10-1 to TRBJ1-5; 7 bases agree with TRBD1. The CDR3 consists of 14 residues. V was clipped by 6 bases and J by 4 bases; unmatched bases: 6. Germline CDR1 and CDR2: WNHNN and SYGVQD (reference sequence). This CDR3 reads CASSGTATNQPQHF. In DNA form, the CDR3 reads TGCGCCAGCAGCGGGACAGCAACTAATCAGCCCCAGCATTTT.

The count of this clone is one. This rearrangement joins TRBV14 to TRBJ2-1; 11 bases align to TRBD2. CDR1 is SGHDN and CDR2 is FVKESK in the germline V gene. J was trimmed by 14 bases and V by 4 bases; bases with no gene match: 28. This CDR3 has 20 amino acids. The CDR3 DNA sequence: TGTGCCAGCAGCCTACTTAAGACTAGCGGGGCGCCTCCCCTTGATCGGTCGGAGTTCTTC. This encodes CASSLLKTSGAPPLDRSEFF. The full variable domain, with the rest looked up from reference TRBV14 and TRBJ2-1, is EAGVTQFPSHSVIEKGQTVTLRCDPISGHDNLYWYRRVMGKEIKFLLHFVKESKQDESGMPNNRFLAERTGGTYSTLKVQPAELEDSGVYFCASSLLKTSGAPPLDRSEFFGPGTRLTVL.

This rearrangement joins TRBV18 to TRBJ1-1, with 12 positions matching TRBD1. J was trimmed by 7 bases and V by 3 bases; bases with no gene match: 9. CDR3 length: 16 residues. Germline loops: CDR1 KGHSH, CDR2 LQKENI. CDR3 bases: TGTGCCAGCTCACCGAGCGGGACAGGGGGCGGGCGTGAAGCTTTCTTT. Translated, it gives CASSPSGTGGGREAFF.

The chain joins TRBV24-1 to TRBJ2-5; TRBD2 agrees at 8 bases. The CDR3 has 14 residues. The V segment lost 3 bases and the J segment 5 bases; nucleotides outside the gene matches: 4. Germline V CDR1 and CDR2: KGHDR, SFDVKD. CDR3 in amino acids: CATSDPTGGETQYF. CDR3 bases: TGTGCCACCAGTGATCCTACGGGGGGGGAGACCCAGTACTTC.

This clone was detected only once. This rearrangement joins TRBV7-2 to TRBJ2-5; maybe TRBD1 (6 bases). V dropped 2 bases and J dropped 4 bases, with 8 bases sitting between them. This CDR3 spans 13 amino acids. The V gene's germline CDR1 is SGHTA and CDR2 FQGNSA. As DNA, the CDR3 is TGTGCCAGCAGCTTACGCAGGGGAGAGACCCAGTACTTC. Protein sequence: CASSLRRGETQYF. The full variable domain, rest sourced from reference TRBV7-2 and TRBJ2-5, is GAGVSQSPSNKVTEKGKDVELRCDPISGHTALYWYRQSLGQGLEFLIYFQGNSAPDKSGLPSDRFSAERTGGSVSTLTIQRTQQEDSAVYLCASSLRRGETQYFGPGTRLLVL.

J is TRBJ2-7 and V is TRBV7-3, with 9 positions matching TRBD1. The CDR3 extends over 14 amino acids. V shed 5 bases, J shed 0 bases, and the junction held 2 bases outside the gene matches. Germline CDR1 reads SGHTA; CDR2 reads FQGTGA. CDR3 nucleotides: TGTGCCAGCAGCCCGGACAGGGGCTCCTACGAGCAGTACGTC. It translates to CASSPDRGSYEQYV.

This clone came up a few times. The chain couples TRBV28 to TRBJ1-4; possibly TRBD1 for D (6 bases). CDR3 length: 14 residues. Trimming removed 3 bases at V and 8 bases at J, with 13 bases between. CDR1 MDHEN and CDR2 SYDVKM come from the germline V gene. The CDR3 loop reads CASSFRQGREKLFF. CDR3 sequence (DNA): TGTGCCAGCAGTTTCAGGCAGGGGAGAGAAAAACTGTTTTTT. Based on the CDR3 plus reference TRBV28 and TRBJ1-4, the full variable domain is DVKVTQSSRYLVKRTGEKVFLECVQDMDHENMFWYRQDPGLGLRLIYFSYDVKMKEKGDIPEGYSVSREKKERFSLILESASTNQTSMYLCASSFRQGREKLFFGSGTQLSVL.

This clone was detected once. The chain joins TRBV6-5 to TRBJ1-2, with D possibly being TRBD1 (6 bases). With 4 bases removed from V and 7 bases from J, the gap between germline ends came to 16 bases. CDR1 is MNHEY and CDR2 is SVGAGI in the germline V gene. There are 14 residues in the CDR3. The CDR3 loop is CASSSTSDRTGYTF. The CDR3 DNA reads TGTGCCAGCAGTTCCACGTCGGACAGAACTGGCTACACCTTC.

This sequence joins TRBV20-1 and TRBJ2-4; either TRBD1 or TRBD2 may fit D (6 bases each). The CDR3 is 16 amino acids. Trimming took off 3 bases at V and 2 bases at J, with 17 bases between the two ends. Germline CDR1 DFQATT, CDR2 SNEGSKA (reference sequence). This chain's CDR3 is CSASNPRGVSKNIQYF. DNA for the CDR3: TGCAGTGCTAGTAACCCTAGGGGGGTCTCCAAAAACATTCAGTACTTC.

This clone was found a few times. V and J are TRBV6-5 and TRBJ1-5; D is undetermined. Germline V gives CDR1 MNHEY, CDR2 SVGAGI. V was shortened by 5 bases and J by 5 bases, with 10 bases between the two germline ends. This CDR3 has 13 amino acids. In nucleotides, the CDR3 is TGTGCCAGCAGTCGGACGGAATATCAGCCCCAGCATTTT. Translated: CASSRTEYQPQHF.

The rearrangement joins TRBV6-2 or TRBV6-3 to TRBJ2-3, with D perhaps given as TRBD1 or TRBD2 (5 bases each). The CDR3 is 15 amino acids. In germline, CDR1 is MNHEY, CDR2 SVGEGT. Trimming removed 4 bases at V and 2 bases at J, with 13 bases between. In DNA, the CDR3 is TGTGCCAGCAGTTCTGCCGGGACCTACACAGATACGCAGTATTTT. Its translation: CASSSAGTYTDTQYF.